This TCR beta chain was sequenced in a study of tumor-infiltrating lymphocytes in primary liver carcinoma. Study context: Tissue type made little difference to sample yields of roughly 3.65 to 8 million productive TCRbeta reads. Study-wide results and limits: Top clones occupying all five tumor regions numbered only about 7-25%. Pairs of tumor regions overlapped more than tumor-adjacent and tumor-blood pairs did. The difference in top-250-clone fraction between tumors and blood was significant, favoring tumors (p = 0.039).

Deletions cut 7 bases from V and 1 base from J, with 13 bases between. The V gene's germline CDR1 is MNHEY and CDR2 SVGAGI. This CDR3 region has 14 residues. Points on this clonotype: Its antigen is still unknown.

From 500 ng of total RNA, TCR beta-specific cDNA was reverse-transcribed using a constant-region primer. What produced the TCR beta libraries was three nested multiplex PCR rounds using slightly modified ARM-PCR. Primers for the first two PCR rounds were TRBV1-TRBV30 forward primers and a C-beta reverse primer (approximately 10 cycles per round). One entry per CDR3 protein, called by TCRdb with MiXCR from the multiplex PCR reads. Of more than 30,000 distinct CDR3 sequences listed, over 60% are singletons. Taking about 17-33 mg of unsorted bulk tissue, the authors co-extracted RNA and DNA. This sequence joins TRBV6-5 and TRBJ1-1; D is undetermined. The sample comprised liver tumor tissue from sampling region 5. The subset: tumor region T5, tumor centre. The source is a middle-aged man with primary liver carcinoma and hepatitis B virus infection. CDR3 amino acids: CASKIGLPNTEAFF. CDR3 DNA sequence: TGTGCCAGCAAAATCGGACTTCCGAACACTGAAGCTTTCTTT.